This TCR beta chain was recorded in a study of PD-1 blockade in classical Hodgkin lymphoma. Only in-frame clones appear in the TCRdb table, and some are missing; sequencing was by immunoSEQ multiplex PCR. The sample holds fewer than 35,000 clones, just over 90% seen once. This CDR3 has 14 residues. The V gene's germline CDR1 is MNHEY and CDR2 SVGAGI. The J segment lost 4 bases and the V segment lost 10 bases, leaving 6 bases of the junction unmatched. The time point was: newly diagnosed, previously untreated cHL patient sample. This clone occurred a few times. Sequenced: peripheral blood mononuclear cells (PBMCs). This TCR was sampled from a human donor with classical Hodgkin lymphoma. The chain uses TRBV6-5 and TRBJ2-2; 10 bases fit TRBD2. The CDR3 nucleotides read TGTGCCACACAGCGGGAGGGGGGCACCGGGGAGCTGTTTTTT. This translates into CATQREGGTGELFF.